This TCR beta chain is from a study of OX40 agonist ivuxolimab in advanced cancers. Study-level information: Patients in dose escalation had liver, melanoma, kidney or head and neck cancers.

Germline V gene lookup returns CDR1 PRHDT and CDR2 FYEKMQ (reference sequence). The CDR3 totals 16 residues. With 3 bases clipped from V and 0 bases from J, the junction kept 5 bases outside the gene matches. Whole-study results and caveats: Some nonresponders also had low normalized T-cell clonal expansion. The investigators did not determine what antigen specificity the expanded peripheral T cells had.

Only in-frame clones appear in the TCRdb table, and some are missing; sequencing was by immunoSEQ multiplex PCR. The sample yields about 27,000 clones, less than 85% seen once. Details on this clone: Its antigen is unidentified.

V usage is TRBV13 and J usage is TRBJ2-1, with TRBD2 matching over 7 bases. The TCR was taken from an adult with an advanced solid tumor such as melanoma, head and neck, liver or kidney cancer. Sequenced material: CD4+ or CD8+ T cells sorted from blood, taken in a trial of the OX40 agonist ivuxolimab. CDR3 coding DNA: TGTGCCAGCAGCTTCCAGGGCGGGGGCTCCTACAATGAGCAGTTCTTC. Its translation: CASSFQGGGSYNEQFF.